This T cell receptor (beta chain) is drawn from a study of metastatic and nonmetastatic thyroid tumors. Study at large: Patients with malignant and benign thyroid disease provided blood and tumor or nodule tissue, whose repertoires were compared.

The CDR3 length is 14 residues. Germline V gene lookup returns CDR1 MNHNS and CDR2 SASEGT. V lost 3 bases to trimming and J lost 10 bases, with 18 bases between them. This clone showed up just a few times. Each patient came to thyroid surgery without any prior treatment (of any kind). TCRdb recomputed clones from the PCR reads via MiXCR. The sample consists of approximately 5,000 clones, under 25% of them appearing once. Sequenced input: tumor tissue. V gene TRBV6-1 combines with J gene TRBJ1-1; D not resolved. This receptor was obtained from a male donor with papillary thyroid cancer or a benign thyroid nodule (not recorded which). Some clones in this sample may be carry-over from other donors' samples. CDR3 nucleotide sequence: TGTGCCAGCAGTGACGGTGGACCTCTGGTAGGAGCTTTCTTT. Protein product: CASSDGGPLVGAFF.